In its sample, the clone carrying this T cell receptor beta chain was seen many times. As yet, its antigen is unknown. V lost 5 bases, J lost 1 base, and 13 bases lay in between. There are 14 residues in the CDR3. Germline CDR1 is DFQATT and CDR2 is SNEGSKA (reference sequence). This sample is drawn from a study of CD8 T cells in ankylosing spondylitis. Study-wide findings and caveats: Clones tied to disease were said to be significantly enriched in matched ankylosing spondylitis synovial fluid.

Using its own MiXCR run on the 5' RACE reads, TCRdb lists one record per CDR3 protein. The sample records some 240,000 distinct CDR3 sequences, 8% to 9.5% being singletons. Material: blood, either unsorted or a sorted T cell fraction (not recorded which). The chain couples TRBV20-1 to TRBJ2-3; the D is unclear. The TCR was taken from a male donor with ankylosing spondylitis or in good health (not recorded which). The CDR3 sequence is CSAAREARTDTQYF. CDR3 sequence (DNA): TGCAGTGCTGCCCGAGAGGCACGCACAGATACGCAGTATTTT.